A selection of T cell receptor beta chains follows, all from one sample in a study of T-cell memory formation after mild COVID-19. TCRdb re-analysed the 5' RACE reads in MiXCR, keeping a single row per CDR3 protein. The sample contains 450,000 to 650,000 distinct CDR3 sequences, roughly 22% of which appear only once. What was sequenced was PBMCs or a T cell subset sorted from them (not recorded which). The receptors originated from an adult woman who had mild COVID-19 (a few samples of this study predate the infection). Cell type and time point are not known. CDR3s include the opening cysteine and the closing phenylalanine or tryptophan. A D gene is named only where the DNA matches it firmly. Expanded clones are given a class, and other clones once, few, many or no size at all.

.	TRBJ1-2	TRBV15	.	CATSRDMGRSYGYTF	TGTGCCACCAGCAGAGATATGGGGCGCAGCTATGGCTACACCTTC
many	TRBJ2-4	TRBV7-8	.	CASSSELGPSGGIQYF	TGTGCCAGCAGCTCCGAACTGGGCCCTTCGGGTGGCATTCAGTACTTC
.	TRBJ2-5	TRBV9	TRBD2	CASSVGWGGAETQYF	TGTGCCAGCAGCGTAGGATGGGGGGGTGCGGAGACCCAGTACTTC
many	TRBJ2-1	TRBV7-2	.	CASSSALGRNEQFF	TGTGCCAGCAGCTCAGCCCTAGGAAGGAATGAGCAGTTCTTC
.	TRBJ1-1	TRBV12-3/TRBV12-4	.	CASSLSPSTEAFF	TGTGCCAGCAGTTTATCCCCCAGCACTGAAGCTTTCTTT
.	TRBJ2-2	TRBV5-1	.	CASSLRDTRTGELFF	TGCGCCAGCAGCTTGAGGGACACACGGACCGGGGAGCTGTTTTTT
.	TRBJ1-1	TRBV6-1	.	CASSRQRANTEAFF	TGTGCCAGCTCAAGACAGAGAGCGAACACTGAAGCTTTCTTT
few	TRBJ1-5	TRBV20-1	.	CSASWGTSYSNQPQHF	TGCAGTGCTAGTTGGGGGACATCCTATAGCAATCAGCCCCAGCATTTT
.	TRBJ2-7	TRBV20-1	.	CSVSDNNLSYEQYF	TGCAGTGTCTCAGACAACAACCTCTCCTACGAGCAGTACTTC
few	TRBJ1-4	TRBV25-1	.	CASSEAEGFLAYEKLFF	TGTGCCAGCAGTGAAGCTGAGGGGTTTTTGGCTTATGAAAAACTGTTTTTT
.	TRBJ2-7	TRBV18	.	CASSPSDRMSYEQYF	TGTGCCAGCTCGCCTTCTGACAGGATGTCTTACGAGCAGTACTTC
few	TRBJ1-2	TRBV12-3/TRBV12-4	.	CASSFRGAEKGYTF	TGTGCCAGCAGTTTTAGGGGGGCCGAAAAAGGCTACACCTTC
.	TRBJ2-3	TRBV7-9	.	CASSFPGTTTDTQYF	TGTGCCAGCAGCTTTCCCGGGACGACCACAGATACGCAGTATTTT
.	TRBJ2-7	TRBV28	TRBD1	CASSFPRTGNYEQYF	TGTGCCAGCAGTTTCCCCCGGACAGGGAATTACGAGCAGTACTTC
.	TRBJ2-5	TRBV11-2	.	CASILRGDYQETQYF	TGTGCCAGCATCCTGAGGGGGGACTACCAAGAGACCCAGTACTTC
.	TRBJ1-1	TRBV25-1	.	CASGTPTNTEAFF	TGTGCCAGCGGAACTCCTACGAACACTGAAGCTTTCTTT
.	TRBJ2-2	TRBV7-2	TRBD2	CASSFRTSGRAGELFF	TGTGCCAGCAGCTTTCGGACTAGCGGGAGAGCCGGGGAGCTGTTTTTT
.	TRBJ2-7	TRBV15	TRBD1	CATSSFGTGFREQYF	TGTGCCACCAGCAGTTTCGGGACAGGGTTCCGCGAGCAGTACTTC
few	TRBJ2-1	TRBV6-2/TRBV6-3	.	CASSYAGTSSF	TGTGCCAGCAGTTACGCCGGGACATCCTCCTTC
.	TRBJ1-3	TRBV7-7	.	CASSATASSGNTIYF	TGTGCCAGCAGCGCTACAGCTTCGTCTGGAAACACCATATATTTT
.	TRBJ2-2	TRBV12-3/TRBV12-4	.	CASTLTRNTGELFF	TGTGCCAGCACTCTGACAAGGAACACCGGGGAGCTGTTTTTT
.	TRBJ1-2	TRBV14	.	CASSQTQNYGYTF	TGTGCCAGCAGCCAGACACAGAACTATGGCTACACCTTC
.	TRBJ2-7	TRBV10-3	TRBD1	CAISGTGWDEQYF	TGTGCCATCAGTGGGACAGGGTGGGACGAGCAGTACTTC
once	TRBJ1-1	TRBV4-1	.	CASSQAPGNTEAFF	TGCGCCAGCAGCCAAGCTCCCGGGAACACTGAAGCTTTCTTT
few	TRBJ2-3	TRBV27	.	CASSSTRTLGTDTQYF	TGTGCCAGCAGTTCCACCCGGACACTTGGGACAGATACGCAGTATTTT
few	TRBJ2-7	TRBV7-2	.	CASSLEAASPREQYF	TGTGCCAGCAGCTTAGAGGCAGCCAGCCCTAGGGAGCAGTACTTC
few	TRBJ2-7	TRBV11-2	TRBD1	CASSPLARQGQYEQYF	TGTGCCAGCAGCCCCCTCGCCCGACAGGGGCAGTACGAGCAGTACTTC
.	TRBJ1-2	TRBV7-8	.	CASSPAVGGGPYGYTF	TGTGCCAGCAGCCCAGCGGTCGGCGGGGGCCCTTACGGCTACACCTTC
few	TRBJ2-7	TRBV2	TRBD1	CASRRTGISYEQYF	TGTGCCAGCCGACGGACAGGGATTTCCTACGAGCAGTACTTC
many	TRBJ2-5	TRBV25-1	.	CASREGSETQYF	TGTGCCAGCAGGGAGGGATCAGAGACCCAGTACTTC
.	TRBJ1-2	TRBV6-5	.	CASSYSIGGSADGYTF	TGTGCCAGCAGTTACTCGATCGGGGGATCTGCAGATGGCTACACCTTC
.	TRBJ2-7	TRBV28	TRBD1	CASSRPGQGGDSYEQYF	TGTGCCAGCAGTCGACCGGGACAGGGAGGGGATTCCTACGAGCAGTACTTC